The present TCR beta chain was sequenced within a study of blood T cell repertoires in COVID-19. CDR3 length: 15 amino acids. The germline gives CDR1 MGHRA, CDR2 YSYEKL. V was pared by 4 bases and J by 4 bases, with 5 bases of the junction left unmatched. Each participant's cohort was designated according to participant-reported clinical history. In Cohort 3, a recovered donor had either two negative PCRs, clearance, or symptom resolution. Per the original data handling: Reference gene primers were amplified, and this amplification served to estimate nucleated cell counts. Produced via immunoSEQ multiplex PCR; TCRdb's table is partial and in-frame only. V and J calls and clone size come straight from that table; D and trimming were deduced from the DNA. The repertoire holds a few hundred thousand clones, with less than 95% as singletons.

The sequenced sample consisted of PBMCs or T cells enriched from blood (not recorded which). The receptor comes from a man aged 18 to 30 who had recovered from COVID-19. This rearrangement joins TRBV4-1 to TRBJ2-1, with TRBD2 matching over 9 bases. CDR3 DNA: TGCGCCAGCAGCCCACTAGCGGGCAATTACAATGAGCAGTTCTTC. Translated, it gives CASSPLAGNYNEQFF.